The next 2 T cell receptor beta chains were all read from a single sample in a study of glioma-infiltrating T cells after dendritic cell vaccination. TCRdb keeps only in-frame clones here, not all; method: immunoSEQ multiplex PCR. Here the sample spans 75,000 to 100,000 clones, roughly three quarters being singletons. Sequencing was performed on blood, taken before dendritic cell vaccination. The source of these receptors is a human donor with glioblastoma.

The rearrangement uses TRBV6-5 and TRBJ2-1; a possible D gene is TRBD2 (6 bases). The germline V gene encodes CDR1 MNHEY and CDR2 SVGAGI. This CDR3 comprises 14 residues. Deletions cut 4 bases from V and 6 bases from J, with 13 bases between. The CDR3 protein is CASSSWDSGNEQFF. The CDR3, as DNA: TGTGCCAGCAGTTCCTGGGACTCGGGCAATGAGCAGTTCTTC.

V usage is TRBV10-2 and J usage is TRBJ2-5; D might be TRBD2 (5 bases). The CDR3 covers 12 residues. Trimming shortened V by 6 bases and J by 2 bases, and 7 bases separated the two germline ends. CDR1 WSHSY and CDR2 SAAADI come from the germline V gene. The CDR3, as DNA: TGCGCCAGCAGGAGAGGGCAAGAGACCCAGTACTTC. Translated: CASRRGQETQYF.